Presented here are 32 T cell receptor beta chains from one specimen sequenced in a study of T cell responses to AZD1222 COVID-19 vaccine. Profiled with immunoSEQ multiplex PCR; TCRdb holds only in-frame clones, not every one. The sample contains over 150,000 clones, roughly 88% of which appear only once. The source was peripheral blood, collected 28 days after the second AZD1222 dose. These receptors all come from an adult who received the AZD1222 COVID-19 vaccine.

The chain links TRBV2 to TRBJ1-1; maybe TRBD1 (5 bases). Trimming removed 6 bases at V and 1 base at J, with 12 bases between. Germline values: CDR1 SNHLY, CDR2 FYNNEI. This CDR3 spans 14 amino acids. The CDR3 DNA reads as TGTGCCAGCAGACGTCCAACAGGGAACACTGAAGCTTTCTTT. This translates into CASRRPTGNTEAFF.

CDR3 sequence (DNA): TGTGCCAGCTCACCAAAGGGGGAAGCTTTCTTT. It yields the protein CASSPKGEAFF. This rearrangement joins TRBV18 to TRBJ1-1; TRBD1 might be the D (5 bases). The CDR3 spans 11 residues. Deletions cut 2 bases from V and 8 bases from J, with 6 bases between. The germline V gene has CDR1 KGHSH and CDR2 LQKENI.

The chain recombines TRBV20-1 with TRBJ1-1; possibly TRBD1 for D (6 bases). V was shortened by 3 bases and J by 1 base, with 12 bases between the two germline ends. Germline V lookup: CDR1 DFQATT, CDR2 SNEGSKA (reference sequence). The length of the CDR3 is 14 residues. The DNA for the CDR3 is TGCAGTGCTAGTGGACAGTACCCGAACACTGAAGCTTTCTTT. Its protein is CSASGQYPNTEAFF.

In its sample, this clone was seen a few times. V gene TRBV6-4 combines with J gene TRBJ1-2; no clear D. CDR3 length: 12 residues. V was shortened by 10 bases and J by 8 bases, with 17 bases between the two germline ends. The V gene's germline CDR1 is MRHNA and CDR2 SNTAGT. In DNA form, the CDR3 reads TGTGCCAACGTCTCGGGTTCGAGGGGCTACACCTTC. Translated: CANVSGSRGYTF.

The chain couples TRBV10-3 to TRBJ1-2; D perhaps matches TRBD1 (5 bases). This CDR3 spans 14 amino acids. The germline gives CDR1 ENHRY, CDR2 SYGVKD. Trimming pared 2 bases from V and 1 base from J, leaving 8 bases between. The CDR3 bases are TGTGCCATCAGTGAGCCGACAGTTAACTATGGCTACACCTTC. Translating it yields CAISEPTVNYGYTF.

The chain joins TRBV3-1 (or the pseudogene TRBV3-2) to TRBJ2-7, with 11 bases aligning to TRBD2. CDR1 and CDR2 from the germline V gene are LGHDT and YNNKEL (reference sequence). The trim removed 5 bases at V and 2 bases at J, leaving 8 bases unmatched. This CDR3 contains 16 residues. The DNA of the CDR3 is TGTGCCAGCAGCTTAGCGGGGGGGACGTGGCCCTACGAGCAGTACTTC. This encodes CASSLAGGTWPYEQYF.

The CDR3 DNA reads as TGTGCCAGCAGCTTATTGAGTTTCGGGCCCTCTGGGTACGAGCAGTACTTC. As protein: CASSLLSFGPSGYEQYF. V is TRBV7-2 and J is TRBJ2-7, with D unclear. The CDR3 has 17 residues. Germline CDR1 reads SGHTA; CDR2 reads FQGNSA. V lost 2 bases and J lost 4, with 21 bases in between.

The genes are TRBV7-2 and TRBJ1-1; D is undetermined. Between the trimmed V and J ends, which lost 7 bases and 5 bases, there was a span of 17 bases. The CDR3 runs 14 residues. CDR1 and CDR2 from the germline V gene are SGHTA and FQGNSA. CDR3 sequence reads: CASTPQAGLTEAFF. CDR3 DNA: TGTGCCAGCACCCCGCAGGCGGGATTGACTGAAGCTTTCTTT. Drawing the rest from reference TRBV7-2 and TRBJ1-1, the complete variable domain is GAGVSQSPSNKVTEKGKDVELRCDPISGHTALYWYRQSLGQGLEFLIYFQGNSAPDKSGLPSDRFSAERTGGSVSTLTIQRTQQEDSAVYLCASTPQAGLTEAFFGQGTRLTVV.

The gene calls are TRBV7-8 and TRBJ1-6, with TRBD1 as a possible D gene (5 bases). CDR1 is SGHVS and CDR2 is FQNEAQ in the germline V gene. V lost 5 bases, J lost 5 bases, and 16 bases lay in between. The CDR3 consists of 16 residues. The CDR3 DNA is TGTGCCAGCAGCCTAGGAGGGTTGGGGGATAATTCACCCCTCCACTTT. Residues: CASSLGGLGDNSPLHF.

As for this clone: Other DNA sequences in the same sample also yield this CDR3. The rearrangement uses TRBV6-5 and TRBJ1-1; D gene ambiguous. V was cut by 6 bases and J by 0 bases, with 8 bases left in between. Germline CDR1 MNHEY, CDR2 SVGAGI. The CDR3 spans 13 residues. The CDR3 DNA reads TGTGCCAGCAGCCCACGAGTGAACACTGAAGCTTTCTTT. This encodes CASSPRVNTEAFF.

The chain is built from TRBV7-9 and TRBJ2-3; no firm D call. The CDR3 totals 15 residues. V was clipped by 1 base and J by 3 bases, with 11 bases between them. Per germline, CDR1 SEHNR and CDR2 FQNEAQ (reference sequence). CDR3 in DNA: TGTGCCAGCAGCTTAGACGCGAGGCCTACAGATACGCAGTATTTT. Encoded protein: CASSLDARPTDTQYF.

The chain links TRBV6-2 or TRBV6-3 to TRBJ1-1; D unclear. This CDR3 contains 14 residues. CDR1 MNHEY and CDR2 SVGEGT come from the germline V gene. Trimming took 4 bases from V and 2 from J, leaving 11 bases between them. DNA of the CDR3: TGTGCCAGCAGTTCGGGATTGAGTAACACTGAAGCTTTCTTT. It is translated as CASSSGLSNTEAFF.

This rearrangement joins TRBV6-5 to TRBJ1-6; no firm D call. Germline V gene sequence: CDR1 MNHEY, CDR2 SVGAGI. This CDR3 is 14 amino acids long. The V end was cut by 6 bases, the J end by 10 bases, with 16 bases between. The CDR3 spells CASSPRGEASPLHF. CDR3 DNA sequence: TGTGCCAGCAGCCCCCGCGGTGAGGCGTCACCCCTCCACTTT.

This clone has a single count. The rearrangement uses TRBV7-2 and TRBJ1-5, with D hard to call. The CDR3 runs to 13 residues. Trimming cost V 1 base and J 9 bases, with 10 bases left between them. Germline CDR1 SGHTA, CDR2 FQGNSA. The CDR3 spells CASSLEVLGPQHF. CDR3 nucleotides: TGTGCCAGCAGCTTAGAAGTCCTTGGGCCCCAGCATTTT.

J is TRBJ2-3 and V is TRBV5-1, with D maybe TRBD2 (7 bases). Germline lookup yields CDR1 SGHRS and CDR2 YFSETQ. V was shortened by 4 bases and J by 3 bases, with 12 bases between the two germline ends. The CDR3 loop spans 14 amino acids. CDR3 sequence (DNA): TGCGCCAGCAGCGGCGGGGGCGCGACAGATACGCAGTATTTT. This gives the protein CASSGGGATDTQYF.

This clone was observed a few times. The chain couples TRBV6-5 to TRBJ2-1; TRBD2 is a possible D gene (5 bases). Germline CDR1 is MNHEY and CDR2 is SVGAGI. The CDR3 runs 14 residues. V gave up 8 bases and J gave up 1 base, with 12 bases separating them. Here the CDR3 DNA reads TGTGCCAGCTTAGGAGCGGATTCCTACAATGAGCAGTTCTTC. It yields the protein CASLGADSYNEQFF.

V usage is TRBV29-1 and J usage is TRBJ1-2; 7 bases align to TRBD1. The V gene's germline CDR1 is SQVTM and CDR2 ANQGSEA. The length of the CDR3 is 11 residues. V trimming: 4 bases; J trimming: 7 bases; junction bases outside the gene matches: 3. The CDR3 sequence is CSVGGGSGYTF. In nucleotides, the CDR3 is TGCAGCGTTGGAGGGGGCTCTGGCTACACCTTC.

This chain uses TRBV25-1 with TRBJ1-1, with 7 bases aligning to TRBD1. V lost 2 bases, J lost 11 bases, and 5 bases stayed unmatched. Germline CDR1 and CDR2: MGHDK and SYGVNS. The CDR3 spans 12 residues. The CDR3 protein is CASSETGARAFF. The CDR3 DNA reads TGTGCCAGCAGTGAAACAGGGGCTCGGGCTTTCTTT.

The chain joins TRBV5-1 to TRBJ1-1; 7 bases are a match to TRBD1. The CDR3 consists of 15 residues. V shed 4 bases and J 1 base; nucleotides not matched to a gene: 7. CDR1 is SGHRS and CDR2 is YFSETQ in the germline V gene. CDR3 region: CASSPDRVGNTEAFF. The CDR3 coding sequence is TGCGCCAGCAGCCCCGACAGGGTTGGGAACACTGAAGCTTTCTTT. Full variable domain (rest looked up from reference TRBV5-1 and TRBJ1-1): KAGVTQTPRYLIKTRGQQVTLSCSPISGHRSVSWYQQTPGQGLQFLFEYFSETQRNKGNFPGRFSGRQFSNSRSEMNVSTLELGDSALYLCASSPDRVGNTEAFFGQGTRLTVV.

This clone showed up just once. The CDR3 region is CAWAGQHTEAFF. CDR3 bases: TGTGCCTGGGCAGGACAGCACACTGAAGCTTTCTTT. This chain links TRBV30 with TRBJ1-1; TRBD1 might be the D (6 bases). This CDR3 comprises 12 residues. Germline V gene data show CDR1 as GTSNPN and CDR2 as SVGIG (reference sequence). V lost 5 bases and J lost 3, with 10 bases in between.

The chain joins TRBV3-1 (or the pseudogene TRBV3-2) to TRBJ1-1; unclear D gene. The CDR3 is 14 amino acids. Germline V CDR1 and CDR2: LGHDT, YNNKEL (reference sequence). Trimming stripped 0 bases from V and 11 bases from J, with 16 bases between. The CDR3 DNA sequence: TGTGCCAGCAGCCAAGATCTAATGGGTGCGGGGGCTTTCTTT. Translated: CASSQDLMGAGAFF.

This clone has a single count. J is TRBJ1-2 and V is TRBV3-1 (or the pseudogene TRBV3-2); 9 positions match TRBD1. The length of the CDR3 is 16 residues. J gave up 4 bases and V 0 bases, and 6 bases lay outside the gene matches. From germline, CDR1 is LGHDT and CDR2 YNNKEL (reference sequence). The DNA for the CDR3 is TGTGCCAGCAGCCAAGAAGGACAGGGGTTCGGCTATGGCTACACCTTC. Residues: CASSQEGQGFGYGYTF.

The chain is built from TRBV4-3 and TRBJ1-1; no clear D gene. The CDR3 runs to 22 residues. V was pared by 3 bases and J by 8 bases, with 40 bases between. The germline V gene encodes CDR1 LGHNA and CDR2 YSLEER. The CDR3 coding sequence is TGCGCCAGCAGCCATCCAATTGTGTGGATAAATATTTTTATCTCCAGTGAGGAAGAAGCTTTCTTT. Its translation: CASSHPIVWINIFISSEEEAFF.

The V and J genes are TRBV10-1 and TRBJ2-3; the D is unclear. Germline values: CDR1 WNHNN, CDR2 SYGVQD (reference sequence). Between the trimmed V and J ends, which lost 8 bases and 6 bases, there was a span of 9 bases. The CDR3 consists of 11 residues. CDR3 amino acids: CASGKRDTQYF. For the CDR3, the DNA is TGCGCCAGCGGCAAGAGGGATACGCAGTATTTT.

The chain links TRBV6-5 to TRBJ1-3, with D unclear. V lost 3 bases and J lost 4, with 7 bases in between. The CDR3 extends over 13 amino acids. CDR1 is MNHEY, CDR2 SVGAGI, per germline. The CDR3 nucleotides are TGTGCCAGCAGTTATTTATTGGGAAACACCATATATTTT. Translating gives CASSYLLGNTIYF.

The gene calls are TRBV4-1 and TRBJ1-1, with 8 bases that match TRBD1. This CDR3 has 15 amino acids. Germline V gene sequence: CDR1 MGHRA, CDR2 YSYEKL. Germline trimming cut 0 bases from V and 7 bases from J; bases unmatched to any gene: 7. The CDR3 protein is CASSQEDRAALEAFF. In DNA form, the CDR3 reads TGCGCCAGCAGCCAAGAGGACAGGGCGGCCCTTGAAGCTTTCTTT.

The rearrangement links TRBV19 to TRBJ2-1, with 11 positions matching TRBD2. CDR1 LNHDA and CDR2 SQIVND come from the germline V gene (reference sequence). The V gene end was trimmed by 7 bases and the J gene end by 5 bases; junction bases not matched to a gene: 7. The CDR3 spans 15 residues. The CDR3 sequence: CASTLVAGGNNEQFF. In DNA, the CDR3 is TGTGCCAGTACCCTAGTAGCGGGGGGGAACAATGAGCAGTTCTTC.

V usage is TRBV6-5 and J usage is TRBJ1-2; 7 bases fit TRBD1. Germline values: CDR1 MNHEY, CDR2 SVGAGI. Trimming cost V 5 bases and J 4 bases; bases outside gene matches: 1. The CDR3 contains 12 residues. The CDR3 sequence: CASSRDSYGYTF. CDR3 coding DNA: TGTGCCAGCAGTCGGGACAGCTATGGCTACACCTTC.

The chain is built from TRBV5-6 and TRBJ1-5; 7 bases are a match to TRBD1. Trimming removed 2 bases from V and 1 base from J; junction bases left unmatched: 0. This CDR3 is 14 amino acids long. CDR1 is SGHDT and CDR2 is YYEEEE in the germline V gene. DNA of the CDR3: TGTGCCAGCAGCTTACAGGGGAGCAATCAGCCCCAGCATTTT. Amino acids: CASSLQGSNQPQHF.

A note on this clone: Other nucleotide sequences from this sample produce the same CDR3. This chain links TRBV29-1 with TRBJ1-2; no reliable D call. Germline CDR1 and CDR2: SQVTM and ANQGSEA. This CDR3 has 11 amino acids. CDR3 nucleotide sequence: TGCTCCGCCGGCCAGGACTATGGCTACACCTTC. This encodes CSAGQDYGYTF.

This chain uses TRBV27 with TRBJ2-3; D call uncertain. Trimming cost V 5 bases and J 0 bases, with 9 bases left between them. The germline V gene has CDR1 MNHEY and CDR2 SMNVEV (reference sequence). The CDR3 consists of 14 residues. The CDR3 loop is CASSPETSTDTQYF. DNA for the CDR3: TGTGCCAGCAGTCCCGAGACTAGCACAGATACGCAGTATTTT.

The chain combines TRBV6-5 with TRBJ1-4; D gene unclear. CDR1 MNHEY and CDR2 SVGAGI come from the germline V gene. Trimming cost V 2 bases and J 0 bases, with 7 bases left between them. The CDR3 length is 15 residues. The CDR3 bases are TGTGCCAGCAGTTACACGTCCGCAACTAATGAAAAACTGTTTTTT. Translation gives CASSYTSATNEKLFF.